These T cell receptor beta chains were read from a single sample in a study of Graves' ophthalmopathy and Graves' hyperthyroidism. TCRdb re-derived calls from the multiplex PCR reads in MiXCR, one entry per CDR3 protein. There are hundreds of thousands of distinct CDR3 sequences in the sample; under 25% occur only once, and roughly 3.2% lies in the top ten. Sequenced input: peripheral blood. Source of these receptors: a woman aged 18-30 years with stable Graves' hyperthyroidism. Each CDR3 is given with its conserved first and last residue. Each record gives: D gene, clone size, J gene, V gene, CDR3 DNA, CDR3 protein. The D gene is left open where the match is weak. Expanded clones get a size class; other rows say once, few or many, or leave the size out.

TRBD2 | NA | TRBJ2-5 | TRBV11-2 | TGTGCCAGCAGCTCTCCTGAAGCGGGGATGTACCAAGAGACCCAGTACTTC | CASSSPEAGMYQETQYF
NA | many | TRBJ2-7 | TRBV10-3 | TGTGCCATCAGAACCGGACCGCCCGCCAACGAGCAGTACTTC | CAIRTGPPANEQYF
NA | many | TRBJ1-2 | TRBV12-3/TRBV12-4 | TGTGCCAGCAGTCTCCGGGGCCTTTATGGCTACACCTTC | CASSLRGLYGYTF
NA | NA | TRBJ1-1 | TRBV12-3/TRBV12-4 | TGTGCCAGCAGTCCCCGGCCCCACGAGATTGCTTTCTTT | CASSPRPHEIAFF
NA | NA | TRBJ2-7 | TRBV7-2 | TGTGCCAGCAGCTTAGTACAGCCAGAGCAGTACTTC | CASSLVQPEQYF
TRBD2 | many | TRBJ2-7 | TRBV5-1 | TGCGCCAGCAGCTTGCATTCCGGGACTACAGGTTACGAGCAGTACTTC | CASSLHSGTTGYEQYF
NA | many | TRBJ2-7 | TRBV6-1 | TGTGCCAGCAGGGACCCAGCCGCCACCTACGAGCAGTACTTC | CASRDPAATYEQYF
TRBD2 | many | TRBJ2-7 | TRBV6-1 | TGTGCCAGCAGTCCCAGCGGGATCTCCTACGAGCAGTACTTC | CASSPSGISYEQYF
NA | many | TRBJ2-2 | TRBV12-3/TRBV12-4 | TGTGCCAGCAGTCTCCCCCCTTCGAGTCTCCAAGGCACCGGGGAGCTGTTTTTT | CASSLPPSSLQGTGELFF
NA | many | TRBJ1-1 | TRBV6-5 | TGTGCCAGCAGTTACTCCGACTGGAACACTGAAGCTTTCTTT | CASSYSDWNTEAFF
TRBD2 | NA | TRBJ2-4 | TRBV7-2 | TGTGCCAGCAGCTTAGCGGGAGGGCAAGCAAACATTAAGTACTTC | CASSLAGGQANIKYF
NA | many | TRBJ2-7 | TRBV11-2 | TGTGCCAGCAGCCTCAATCCTTTCTCCTACGAGCAGTACTTC | CASSLNPFSYEQYF
NA | many | TRBJ2-7 | TRBV12-3/TRBV12-4 | TGTGCCAGCAGACCCAGGGCGTCCTTATCCTACGAGCAGTACTTC | CASRPRASLSYEQYF
NA | NA | TRBJ1-3 | TRBV6-1 | TGTGCCAGCAGGTCTTTGACAGGAGCTGGAAACACCATATATTTT | CASRSLTGAGNTIYF
NA | many | TRBJ1-5 | TRBV12-3/TRBV12-4 | TGTGCCAGCAGTTTCACAGACAATCAGCCCCAGCATTTT | CASSFTDNQPQHF
NA | NA | TRBJ1-1 | TRBV6-1 | TGTGCCAGCAGTCGGAACGGGGGACGGCGCTTCAACACTGAAGCTTTCTTT | CASSRNGGRRFNTEAFF
TRBD1 | many | TRBJ2-7 | TRBV7-2 | TGTGCCAGCAGCTTAGAGGACAGGAACGACTACGAGCAGTACTTC | CASSLEDRNDYEQYF
NA | many | TRBJ1-5 | TRBV12-3/TRBV12-4 | TGTGCCAGCAGTTTAGCGCGGGGGGGTCAGCCCCAGCATTTT | CASSLARGGQPQHF
NA | many | TRBJ1-1 | TRBV19 | TGTGCCAGTAGTATAGATGACGGAGAAAACACTGAAGCTTTCTTT | CASSIDDGENTEAFF
NA | few | TRBJ1-5 | TRBV2 | TGTGCCAGCAGTCCCGGCGCCCTGGGGGAGAGCAATCAGCCCCAGCATTTT | CASSPGALGESNQPQHF
NA | NA | TRBJ2-2 | TRBV29-1 | TGCAGCGTTGAACGCGCTTCGAACACCGGGGAGCTGTTTTTT | CSVERASNTGELFF
NA | few | TRBJ2-3 | TRBV12-3/TRBV12-4 | TGTGCCAGCAGAAAGGGGACTAGCACAGATACGCAGTATTTT | CASRKGTSTDTQYF
NA | many | TRBJ2-7 | TRBV20-1 | TGCAGTGCTAGAGATCTGGGGTGGATGGACGAGCAGTACTTC | CSARDLGWMDEQYF
TRBD2 | many | TRBJ2-2 | TRBV25-1 | TGTGCCAGCAGTGAATCGCCTAGCGGGAGAGGTCGAACGGCCGGGGAGCTGTTTTTT | CASSESPSGRGRTAGELFF
NA | NA | TRBJ2-7 | TRBV4-1 | TGCGCCAGCAGCCCCTTAGGGAGGGAGCAGTACTTC | CASSPLGREQYF
NA | NA | TRBJ1-3 | TRBV5-1 | TGCGCCAGCAGCAACAGCCTACACTCTGGAAACACCATATATTTT | CASSNSLHSGNTIYF
TRBD2 | many | TRBJ2-2 | TRBV3-1 | TGTGCCAGCAGCCAAGGACTAGCGGGAGCTAGGGGGGAGCTGTTTTTT | CASSQGLAGARGELFF
TRBD2 | many | TRBJ2-5 | TRBV6-5 | TGTGCCAGCAGATATCTAGCGGGAATAGGGACCCAGTACTTC | CASRYLAGIGTQYF
NA | many | TRBJ2-5 | TRBV13 | TGTGCCAGCAGCCCATTGGGGGGGACCCAGTACTTC | CASSPLGGTQYF
NA | many | TRBJ2-7 | TRBV6-5 | TGTGCCAGCAGTTATACCGCCCGCGGGCGGAACTCCTACGAGCAGTACTTC | CASSYTARGRNSYEQYF
NA | many | TRBJ1-1 | TRBV19 | TGTGCCTACCCCGTGGGGGGACGGCAGAACACTGAAGCTTTCTTT | CAYPVGGRQNTEAFF
NA | many | TRBJ1-6 | TRBV6-1 | TGTGCCAGCAGTGACAGGGATCATTCACCCCTCCACTTT | CASSDRDHSPLHF
NA | few | TRBJ1-2 | TRBV12-3/TRBV12-4 | TGTGCCAGCAGTTTCGGGGAGGGCTATGGCTACACCTTC | CASSFGEGYGYTF
NA | NA | TRBJ1-1 | TRBV28 | TGTGCCAGCAGTTCTTTGGGCAGGCTGAACACTGAAGCTTTCTTT | CASSSLGRLNTEAFF
NA | many | TRBJ2-5 | TRBV12-3/TRBV12-4 | TGTGCCAGCAGTTTCGCTGAGGGCCATCAAGAGACCCAGTACTTC | CASSFAEGHQETQYF
NA | many | TRBJ1-5 | TRBV12-3/TRBV12-4 | TGTGCCAGCAGTTTTAGGCCGCCGGGGAGATGGCAGGCGAAGAGGAGCAATCAGCCCCAGCATTTT | CASSFRPPGRWQAKRSNQPQHF
TRBD1 | NA | TRBJ2-7 | TRBV5-1 | TGCGCCAGCAGCACAACCGGGACAGGGGTCTACGAGCAGTACTTC | CASSTTGTGVYEQYF
NA | NA | TRBJ2-7 | TRBV18 | TGTGCCAGCTCACCAGGGCAGATCTCCTACGAGCAGTACTTC | CASSPGQISYEQYF
NA | many | TRBJ2-7 | TRBV2 | TGTGCCAGCAGTCATGACTCGTCCGAGAGCTACGAGCAGTACTTC | CASSHDSSESYEQYF
TRBD1 | many | TRBJ2-7 | TRBV27 | TGTGCCAGCAGAAGGACAGGGTATGACGAGCAGTACTTC | CASRRTGYDEQYF
NA | many | TRBJ1-6 | TRBV6-5 | TGTGCCAGCAGTTACCTAACACCCGGCAACTCACCCCTCCACTTT | CASSYLTPGNSPLHF
NA | NA | TRBJ1-1 | TRBV14 | TGTGCCAGCAGCCCGAGGACACGGCCTTTTGTAGCTGAAGCTTTCTTT | CASSPRTRPFVAEAFF
NA | many | TRBJ2-7 | TRBV28 | TGTGCCAGCACCCTTCTACAGGGTGGCTACGAGCAGTACTTC | CASTLLQGGYEQYF
NA | NA | TRBJ2-7 | TRBV4-1 | TGCGCCAGCAGCCAAGAGGCGGGCCTCTCCTACGAGCAGTACTTC | CASSQEAGLSYEQYF
NA | many | TRBJ1-2 | TRBV6-1 | TGTGCCAGCAACGGAGCTAACTATGGCTACACCTTC | CASNGANYGYTF
NA | many | TRBJ2-5 | TRBV2 | TGTGCCAGCAAGCCCTTTGTCAGCGGCCAAGAGACCCAGTACTTC | CASKPFVSGQETQYF
NA | many | TRBJ1-2 | TRBV15 | TGTGCCACCAGCAGAGACTTAGGACGGACTAACTATGGCTACACCTTC | CATSRDLGRTNYGYTF
NA | many | TRBJ1-1 | TRBV19 | TGTGCCAGTAGTATCACTGACGCGTCCACTGAAGCTTTCTTT | CASSITDASTEAFF
TRBD2 | many | TRBJ2-7 | TRBV20-1 | TGCAGTGCCAAAGGGGGACTAGCTTACTACGAGCAGTACTTC | CSAKGGLAYYEQYF
TRBD1 | many | TRBJ1-2 | TRBV7-2 | TGTGCCAGCAGCTCGAGACAGGGAAAGGGCTATGGCTACACCTTC | CASSSRQGKGYGYTF
TRBD2 | many | TRBJ2-5 | TRBV19 | TGTGCCAGTAGTATCTTTAGCGGGAGGGATGAGACCCAGTACTTC | CASSIFSGRDETQYF
NA | many | TRBJ2-2 | TRBV10-3 | TGTGCCATCAGTGAGTCCCCACCGGGACCAGGGGAGCTGTTTTTT | CAISESPPGPGELFF
TRBD1 | many | TRBJ2-5 | TRBV24-1 | TGTGCCACCAGTGATCAGGGGGCGGGGCAGCAAGAGACCCAGTACTTC | CATSDQGAGQQETQYF
NA | NA | TRBJ2-4 | TRBV12-3/TRBV12-4 | TGTGCCAGCAGCCGCCTACGGAAAAACATTAAGTACTTC | CASSRLRKNIKYF
NA | many | TRBJ2-7 | TRBV2 | TGTGCCAGCGAGAACCTTGTGGACGAGCAGTACTTC | CASENLVDEQYF